The present entry profiles one T cell receptor (beta chain) with its context. Some clones are missing from TCRdb's copy, which holds only in-frame ones; the method was immunoSEQ multiplex PCR. Here the sample spans 250,000 or so clones, approximately 90% being singletons. The data derive from a study of blood T cell repertoires in COVID-19. Losses at the gene ends were 5 bases for V and 8 bases for J; bases not matched to a gene: 10. The CDR3 has 15 residues. CDR1 SGHTA and CDR2 FQGTGA come from the germline V gene. This chain connects TRBV7-3 to TRBJ2-1; 9 positions match TRBD2. The clonotype comes from a young woman with acute COVID-19. Sequencing was carried out using PBMCs or T cells enriched from blood (not recorded which). The CDR3 reads CASSAGLAGGDEQFF. DNA for the CDR3: TGTGCCAGCAGCGCGGGACTAGCTGGAGGCGATGAGCAGTTCTTC.